Each of the 5 T cell receptor beta chains below was sequenced from the same sample in a study of blood T cell repertoires in COVID-19. Sequencing was performed with immunoSEQ multiplex PCR; in TCRdb, only in-frame clones are kept and a portion is missing. The sample yields around 260,000 clones, about 85% seen once. Sequencing was done on a sample of peripheral blood. The receptors shown here come from a human donor with COVID-19, enrolled during active disease. The donor label of this sample is uncertain.

The chain is built from TRBV3-1 (or the pseudogene TRBV3-2) and TRBJ2-7; D uncertain. This CDR3 is 11 amino acids long. Per the germline V gene, CDR1 is LGHDT and CDR2 is YNNKEL (reference sequence). The V end was cut by 1 base, the J end by 6 bases, with 4 bases between. The chain's CDR3 is CASSQGGEQYF. DNA for the CDR3: TGTGCCAGCAGCCAAGGCGGCGAGCAGTACTTC.

The chain joins TRBV9 to TRBJ1-4; 7 bases line up with TRBD1. This CDR3 has 13 amino acids. Looked up from germline, CDR1 is SGDLS and CDR2 is YYNGEE. The V gene end was trimmed by 9 bases and the J gene end by 8 bases; junction bases not matched to a gene: 10. In DNA form, the CDR3 reads TGTGCCAACTGGGGGCAGGGGGAGGAAAAACTGTTTTTT. Translated, it gives CANWGQGEEKLFF.

The DNA of the CDR3 is TGTGCCAGCAGCTACGGGATAGGGTTCTATGGCTACACCTTC. Translating gives CASSYGIGFYGYTF. The chain employs TRBV5-4 and TRBJ1-2; D call uncertain. Trimming stripped 3 bases from V and 4 bases from J, with 13 bases between. This CDR3 spans 14 amino acids. Germline values: CDR1 SGHNT, CDR2 YYREEE (reference sequence).

CDR3 DNA: TGTGCCAGCACCCTCAGACAGGGTAACACTGAAGCTTTCTTT. It is translated as CASTLRQGNTEAFF. J is TRBJ1-1 and V is TRBV7-2; 7 bases fit TRBD1. Trimming cost V 7 bases and J 2 bases; bases outside gene matches: 7. The germline CDR1 and CDR2 sequences are SGHTA and FQGNSA. This CDR3 has 14 residues.

The chain joins TRBV10-3 to TRBJ1-5, with D possibly matching TRBD1 (6 bases). V was pared by 2 bases and J by 7 bases, with 15 bases between. The germline V gene encodes CDR1 ENHRY and CDR2 SYGVKD. This CDR3 is built from 15 residues. CDR3 nucleotides: TGTGCCATCAGTGAGACACAGGGATGGAACCAGCCCCAGCATTTT. Translation: CAISETQGWNQPQHF.